A single sample gave rise to the 6 T cell receptor beta chains below, sequenced in a study of blood T cell repertoires in COVID-19. Data came from immunoSEQ multiplex PCR; TCRdb stores just in-frame clones and leaves some out. The sample yields about 190,000 clones, 89% seen once. Source material: peripheral blood. The receptors were sampled from a man aged 40-55 years with acute or convalescent COVID-19.

The gene calls are TRBV6-1 and TRBJ1-5, with D maybe TRBD1 (5 bases). The CDR3 contains 16 residues. CDR1 MNHNS and CDR2 SASEGT come from the germline V gene. V was shortened by 2 bases and J by 1 base, with 12 bases between the two germline ends. This CDR3 reads CASSEFGGISNQPQHF. The CDR3 DNA sequence: TGTGCCAGCAGTGAATTCGGGGGTATAAGCAATCAGCCCCAGCATTTT.

The CDR3 sequence is CASSIDPPTPEFF. The CDR3 DNA sequence: TGTGCCAGTAGTATAGATCCCCCGACACCCGAGTTCTTC. This chain links TRBV19 with TRBJ2-1; D gene unclear. This CDR3 has 13 amino acids. CDR1 LNHDA and CDR2 SQIVND come from the germline V gene (reference sequence). V was pared by 0 bases and J by 14 bases, with 14 bases between.

The CDR3: CASSSHRGPNEKLFF. Here the CDR3 DNA reads TGTGCCAGCAGCTCTCATAGGGGCCCTAATGAAAAACTGTTTTTT. The J gene is TRBJ1-4, the V gene TRBV11-2; TRBD1 is a possible D gene (5 bases). The CDR3 spans 15 residues. V lost 4 bases, J lost 3 bases, and 12 bases lay in between. Per the germline V gene, CDR1 is SGHAT and CDR2 is FQNNGV.

The rearrangement uses TRBV11-2 and TRBJ2-5, with D unresolved. Trimming removed 1 base at V and 3 bases at J, with 6 bases between. This CDR3 spans 13 amino acids. Germline loops: CDR1 SGHAT, CDR2 FQNNGV. Here the CDR3 reads CASSLGREETQYF. CDR3 DNA: TGTGCCAGCAGCTTAGGCCGAGAAGAGACCCAGTACTTC.

This rearrangement joins TRBV5-4 to TRBJ1-3; 7 bases agree with TRBD1. There are 17 residues in the CDR3. Losses at the gene ends were 0 bases for V and 0 bases for J; bases not matched to a gene: 6. The germline V gene encodes CDR1 SGHNT and CDR2 YYREEE (reference sequence). CDR3 nucleotide sequence: TGTGCCAGCAGCTTGGACAGGGGCCTCCCCTCTGGAAACACCATATATTTT. Its translation is CASSLDRGLPSGNTIYF.

The rearrangement links TRBV4-3 to TRBJ2-1, with TRBD2 matching 10 bases. CDR1 is LGHNA, CDR2 YSLEER, per germline. V shed 3 bases and J 4 bases; nucleotides not matched to a gene: 6. The CDR3 is 16 residues long. CDR3 coding DNA: TGCGCCAGCAGCCAGGAAGCGGGGGGGATATACAATGAGCAGTTCTTC. This translates into CASSQEAGGIYNEQFF.